The clone carrying this T cell receptor (beta chain) appeared many times. Its antigen remains unknown. This entry belongs to a study of T cells after yellow fever vaccination. The wider study: The SMART-Seq v4 Ultra Low Input method served to prepare the low-cell-number fractions.

This CDR3 region has 12 residues. V was shortened by 4 bases and J by 2 bases, with 4 bases between the two germline ends. CDR1 and CDR2 from the germline V gene are KGHDR and SFDVKD. Study observations and caveats: Within FACS-sorted repertoires, abundant clonotypes contaminating from the bulk population could be present. At under 97% for CD4 and almost 90% for CD8, most primary-vaccination clones showed up again after the booster. Some clonotypes, a small share, were shared between CD4 and CD8 compartments.

TCRdb called the 5' RACE reads again in MiXCR, with one record for every CDR3 protein. The sample shows approximately 69,000 distinct CDR3 sequences, 5% to 6.5% of them seen only once. The receptor was isolated from a man younger than 35 who received the YFV17D yellow fever vaccine. Sequencing used CD4+ T cells sorted from PBMCs, obtained roughly 15 days after the first yellow fever vaccination. This sequence joins TRBV24-1 and TRBJ1-1; D not certain. CDR3 nucleotides: TGTGCCACCAGTGACCCCAACACTGAAGCTTTCTTT. Translating it yields CATSDPNTEAFF.